This TCR beta chain was observed in a study of T cell changes during pregnancy in multiple sclerosis. Germline CDR1 and CDR2: SGHRS and YFSETQ. The CDR3 runs to 17 residues. Trimming cost V 3 bases and J 2 bases; bases outside gene matches: 13. This clone turned up a few times. Other DNA sequences from this sample encode an identical CDR3 as well. The data were produced by immunoSEQ multiplex PCR, yet TCRdb's version contains in-frame clones alone and is incomplete. Among tens of thousands of clones listed, around nine tenths were seen once. The sample was CD4+ T cells from peripheral blood mononuclear cells, taken in the first trimester of pregnancy. This sequence joins TRBV5-1 and TRBJ1-2; TRBD1 aligns across 7 bases. The sequence came from a female donor with multiple sclerosis, enrolled in a pregnancy study. The CDR3 sequence is CASSWNPGQLDNYGYTF. CDR3 coding DNA: TGCGCCAGCAGCTGGAACCCGGGACAGCTAGACAACTATGGCTACACCTTC.